This T cell receptor (beta chain) was observed in a study of cytomegalovirus exposure and HLA in healthy donors. Broader study findings: The authors later found most CMV-associated TCR beta chains appeared HLA-restricted. For cytomegalovirus status, the classifier reportedly gave diagnoses with high specificity and sensitivity.

As to this clone: The target antigen is unknown.

Primers included in the PCR were 60 Vbeta and 13 Jbeta primers. Using immunoSEQ multiplex PCR, the repertoire was profiled, and TCRdb retains in-frame clones only, with some absent. The repertoire holds approximately 130,000 clones, with roughly 86% as singletons. Per the germline V gene, CDR1 is MNHNY and CDR2 is SVGAGI (reference sequence). The CDR3 is 13 residues long. With 0 bases removed from V and 8 bases from J, the gap between germline ends came to 10 bases. This chain joins TRBV6-6 and TRBJ1-2, with D possibly TRBD1 on 5 matching bases. Sequencing was carried out using PBMCs. This TCR was sampled from a man in his late teens or twenties in good health and CMV-seronegative. The CDR3 DNA is TGTGCCAGCAGTTACTCAGGGAGGGACGGCTACACCTTC. Protein sequence: CASSYSGRDGYTF.